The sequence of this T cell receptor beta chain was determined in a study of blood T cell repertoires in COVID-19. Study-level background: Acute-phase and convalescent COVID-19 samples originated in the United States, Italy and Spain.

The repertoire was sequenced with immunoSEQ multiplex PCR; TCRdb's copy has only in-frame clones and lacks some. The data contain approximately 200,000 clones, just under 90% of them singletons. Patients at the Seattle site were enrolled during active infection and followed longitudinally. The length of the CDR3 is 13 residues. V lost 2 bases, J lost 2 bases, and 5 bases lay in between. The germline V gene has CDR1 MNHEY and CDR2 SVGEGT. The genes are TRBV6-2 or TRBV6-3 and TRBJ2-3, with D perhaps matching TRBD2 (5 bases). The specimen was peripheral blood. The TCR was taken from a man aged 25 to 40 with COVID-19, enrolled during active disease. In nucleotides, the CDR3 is TGTGCCAGCAGTTACCGGGACACAGATACGCAGTATTTT. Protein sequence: CASSYRDTDTQYF.